This TCR beta chain was obtained from a study of identical twins. This clonotype has a count of ten or more. Antigen specificity is unknown. CDR1 and CDR2 (germline): MGHDK, SYGVNS. The CDR3 is 14 amino acids. V was shortened by 1 base and J by 4 bases, with 8 bases between the two germline ends. A universal primer site came from template switching; cDNA carried unique molecular identifiers. TCRdb independently ran MiXCR on the 5' RACE reads; one entry per CDR3 protein. This sample has roughly 290,000 distinct CDR3 sequences, with about 8% found just once. Notes on the study in general: For monozygotic twins, models underestimated out-of-frame TCR alpha sharing. A partial confounding effect on zero-insertion analyses could come from invariant MAIT and iNKT cells.

This sample was shared with a second study, whose subject was yellow fever vaccine responses in identical twins.

The sequenced sample consisted of memory (CD45RO+) T cells sorted from blood. The TCR originated in a woman aged 18 to 35 in good health. This chain uses TRBV25-1 with TRBJ1-3; D not certain. CDR3 coding DNA: TGTGCCAGCAGTGAATCCCTCCCGGGAAACACCATATATTTT. It codes for CASSESLPGNTIYF.